A single sample is the source of the 13 T cell receptor beta chains below, sequenced in a study of T-cell memory formation after mild COVID-19. TCRdb used MiXCR to reprocess the 5' RACE reads, holding one entry per CDR3 protein. The table has some 490,000 distinct CDR3 sequences, 18% seen once. Sequences were obtained from PBMCs or a T cell subset sorted from them (not recorded which). These receptors were taken from an adult woman who had mild COVID-19 (a few samples of this study predate the infection). Cell type and time point are not known.

This clonotype was found a few times. This sequence joins TRBV4-1 and TRBJ2-7; TRBD2 agrees at 13 bases. Trimming removed 2 bases from V and 5 bases from J; junction bases left unmatched: 6. The CDR3 loop spans 16 amino acids. Germline CDR1 reads MGHRA; CDR2 reads YSYEKL. As DNA, the CDR3 is TGCGCCAGCAGCCAACAGGGGACTAGCGGGGCCCACGAGCAGTACTTC. It encodes CASSQQGTSGAHEQYF.

Only a few counts were recorded for this clonotype. The V and J genes are TRBV18 and TRBJ1-2; D uncertain. V lost 5 bases to trimming and J lost 4 bases, with 17 bases between them. Germline CDR1 KGHSH, CDR2 LQKENI. The CDR3 runs to 15 residues. Here the CDR3 DNA reads TGTGCCAGCTCAAAGTCGCAGGATGCCCTCTATGGCTACACCTTC. Translated, it gives CASSKSQDALYGYTF.

This clonotype came up a few times. V and J are TRBV4-2 and TRBJ1-1; TRBD1 aligns across 10 bases. V shed 0 bases and J 5 bases; nucleotides not matched to a gene: 3. The CDR3 contains 15 residues. The germline V gene encodes CDR1 LGHNA and CDR2 YNFKEQ. CDR3 region: CASSQEGTGATEAFF. DNA of the CDR3: TGTGCCAGCAGCCAAGAGGGGACAGGGGCAACTGAAGCTTTCTTT.

The V call is TRBV6-6, the J call TRBJ2-1, with 7 bases matching TRBD1. The J segment lost 7 bases and the V segment lost 2 bases, leaving 8 bases of the junction unmatched. Germline V lookup: CDR1 MNHNY, CDR2 SVGAGI (reference sequence). The CDR3 spans 15 residues. The chain's CDR3 is CASSYTHRGRNEQFF. In DNA, the CDR3 is TGTGCCAGCAGTTACACGCACAGGGGACGGAATGAGCAGTTCTTC.

V usage is TRBV4-3 and J usage is TRBJ2-7; 10 bases agree with TRBD2. Trimming cost V 4 bases and J 5 bases; bases outside gene matches: 8. CDR1 is LGHNA, CDR2 YSLEER, per germline. This CDR3 spans 15 amino acids. CDR3 nucleotides: TGCGCCAGCAGCCGGGGCGGGACTAGCGTTGACGAGCAGTACTTC. Translated: CASSRGGTSVDEQYF.

This clonotype came up a few times. This chain links TRBV9 with TRBJ2-5; D is undetermined. V was pared by 0 bases and J by 0 bases, with 9 bases between. This CDR3 region has 15 residues. Germline V gene lookup returns CDR1 SGDLS and CDR2 YYNGEE. The CDR3 sequence is CASSVDAVYQETQYF. CDR3 DNA: TGTGCCAGCAGCGTAGATGCGGTTTACCAAGAGACCCAGTACTTC.

This sequence joins TRBV7-2 and TRBJ2-3; D is possibly TRBD2 (6 bases). V was shortened by 11 bases and J by 1 base, with 25 bases between the two germline ends. The CDR3 sequence is 17 residues long. Germline-derived CDR1 and CDR2 are SGHTA and FQGNSA. Here the CDR3 DNA reads TGTGCCGACAGCCCCATCGGCAGCCAGCGGGGCACAGATACGCAGTATTTT. Translated: CADSPIGSQRGTDTQYF. The variable domain in full, with the rest retrieved from reference TRBV7-2 and TRBJ2-3, is GAGVSQSPSNKVTEKGKDVELRCDPISGHTALYWYRQSLGQGLEFLIYFQGNSAPDKSGLPSDRFSAERTGGSVSTLTIQRTQQEDSAVYLCADSPIGSQRGTDTQYFGPGTRLTVL.

Worth noting for this clonotype: At one end, the junction sequence differs from germline, possibly due to a read error. V and J are TRBV18 and TRBJ1-6; the match to TRBD1 covers 8 bases. CDR1 and CDR2 (germline): KGHSH, LQKENI. CDR3 length equals 15 residues. DNA for the CDR3: TGTGCCAGTTCACCCCAGACAGGGGACAATTCACCCCTCCACTTT. This sequence encodes CASSPQTGDNSPLHF.

In its sample, this clonotype was seen many times. The J gene is TRBJ1-1, the V gene TRBV7-9; D not certain. Germline loops: CDR1 SEHNR, CDR2 FQNEAQ (reference sequence). The CDR3 has 14 amino acids. The ends were cut back, 0 bases at V and 10 bases at J, with 15 bases in the middle. Here the CDR3 reads CASSLASTPVGAFF. The CDR3 bases are TGTGCCAGCAGCTTAGCCTCGACGCCCGTCGGAGCTTTCTTT.

The chain employs TRBV7-8 and TRBJ1-4, with D perhaps TRBD1 (5 bases). The V and J ends lost 2 bases and 3 bases respectively, with 7 bases between them. The CDR3 consists of 14 residues. Per the germline V gene, CDR1 is SGHVS and CDR2 is FQNEAQ. This CDR3 is CASSLWGANEKLFF. The CDR3 region has the DNA TGTGCCAGCAGCTTATGGGGGGCTAATGAAAAACTGTTTTTT.

The chain combines TRBV7-3 with TRBJ2-3; possible D gene TRBD1, 5 bases. Germline V gene sequence: CDR1 SGHTA, CDR2 FQGTGA. There are 15 residues in the CDR3. Trimming left V 3 bases short and J 4 bases short, with 14 bases between. CDR3 nucleotide sequence: TGTGCCAGCAGCTTGCAAGGGGAAATTTCAGATACGCAGTATTTT. Its translation is CASSLQGEISDTQYF.

This clonotype was detected only a few times. The rearrangement joins TRBV24-1 to TRBJ2-1; a weak D match, TRBD1 (5 bases). The CDR3 sequence is 15 residues long. CDR1 and CDR2 (germline): KGHDR, SFDVKD. The V end was cut by 9 bases, the J end by 3 bases, with 17 bases between. The CDR3 is CATSGLAGHYNEQFF. CDR3 DNA: TGTGCCACCTCCGGTTTAGCAGGGCACTACAATGAGCAGTTCTTC.

The rearrangement links TRBV16 to TRBJ2-1; 7 bases agree with TRBD2. Looked up from germline, CDR1 is KGHSY and CDR2 is FQNENV. This CDR3 region has 15 residues. After removal of 0 bases from V and 3 bases from J, the junction contained 2 bases not matched to a gene. Here the CDR3 DNA reads TGTGCCAGCAGCCAATCGGGCGGGGGCTACAATGAGCAGTTCTTC. As protein: CASSQSGGGYNEQFF.